This T cell receptor (beta chain) was identified in a study of T cell clonality in common variable immunodeficiency. This clone came up many times. Coverage ceases 3 residues before the CDR3 finishes, and the germline J gene fills in the end. Germline assignment: CDR1 SGHNT and CDR2 YYREEE (reference sequence). The CDR3 length is 15 residues. The V and J ends lost 2 bases and 3 bases respectively, with 12 bases between them. Equal genomic DNA amounts from CVID and control samples were sequenced. Profiled with immunoSEQ multiplex PCR; TCRdb holds only in-frame clones, not every one. Singletons are absent from the sample, which has fewer than 75,000 clones.

Sequencing input: peripheral blood mononuclear cells. This receptor was obtained from a person aged 18 to 69 in good health. The chain uses TRBV5-4 and TRBJ2-1; perhaps TRBD1 as D (6 bases). The CDR3 here is CASSFETGNYNEQFF. CDR3 DNA (partial): TGTGCCAGCAGCTTTGAGACAGGAAACTACAATGAG. The whole variable domain, remainder taken from reference TRBV5-4 and TRBJ2-1, is ETGVTQSPTHLIKTRGQQVTLRCSSQSGHNTVSWYQQALGQGPQFIFQYYREEENGRGNFPPRFSGLQFPNYSSELNVNALELDDSALYLCASSFETGNYNEQFFGPGTRLTVL.